The entry below gives a single TCR beta chain sequence along with its context. Unique molecular identifiers were incorporated during preparation of the TCRbeta library. TCRdb independently ran MiXCR on the PCR reads; one entry per CDR3 protein. The sample yields around 370,000 distinct CDR3 sequences, 9% to 12% seen once. These data originate in a study of T-cell reconstitution after alpha-beta-depleted transplantation in children. The germline V and J ends were trimmed by 2 bases and 3 bases, with 10 bases remaining between them. CDR1 is SGHTA, CDR2 FQGNSA, per germline. The CDR3 has 14 amino acids. This specimen consisted of PBMCs from the stem cell graft donor, obtained from the stem cell graft. The receptor's source is a human donor who donated a stem cell graft to a child with acute lymphoblastic leukemia. This sequence joins TRBV7-2 and TRBJ2-5; D not certain. The CDR3 coding sequence is TGTGCCAGCAGCTTAAACGGAATTAAAGAGACCCAGTACTTC. It codes for CASSLNGIKETQYF.